A single sample is the source of the 14 T cell receptor beta chains below, sequenced in a study of shared T cell receptors in the human thymus (dated by TCRdb to about 2021). The receptor library was made with the immunoSEQ multiplex PCR assay. The table was pulled from immuneACCESS by TCRdb, which kept in-frame rearrangements only. Such tables lose some clones; where checked, under half of the loss comes from unresolved V genes, and the rest has no known cause. Recorded for this sample are about 660,000 clones; over 75% of them occurred a single time. Just under 0.0095% of the sample lies in the top ten. These data are also associated with another study on human thymus T cells.

The sample taken for sequencing was thymocytes. The receptor source for this set is a boy under two years old with a congenital heart defect. Donor details come from another sample of the same person, matched by shared clones.

There are a few counts of this clone. V and J are TRBV4-1 and TRBJ1-1; D not certain. Per the germline V gene, CDR1 is MGHRA and CDR2 is YSYEKL. The CDR3 is 14 amino acids. Trimming took off 4 bases at V and 6 bases at J, with 15 bases between the two ends. Here the CDR3 reads CASSPERGEAEAFF. CDR3 nucleotides: TGCGCCAGCAGCCCCGAACGGGGAGAAGCTGAAGCTTTCTTT.

The chain is built from TRBV5-6 and TRBJ2-6; D is unclear. Germline assignment: CDR1 SGHDT and CDR2 YYEEEE. V was clipped by 1 base and J by 1 base, with 12 bases between them. The CDR3 runs to 17 residues. The chain's CDR3 is CASSLWYGLSGANVLTF. For the CDR3, the DNA is TGTGCCAGCAGCTTGTGGTATGGGCTGTCTGGGGCCAACGTCCTGACTTTC.

This clone was seen more than once but under ten times. The V gene is TRBV12-5, the J gene TRBJ1-3; TRBD1 agrees at 12 bases. This CDR3 has 16 residues. The ends lost 9 bases at V and 3 bases at J; junction bases unmatched: 9. From germline, CDR1 is LGHNT and CDR2 FRNRAP. CDR3 DNA sequence: TGTGCTAGGGGGACAGGGGGCGGTGAGGATGGAAACACCATATATTTT. Translation: CARGTGGGEDGNTIYF.

The chain has TRBV18 and TRBJ2-7; 12 bases are shared with TRBD1. Germline V gives CDR1 KGHSH, CDR2 LQKENI. The ends lost 0 bases at V and 4 bases at J; junction bases unmatched: 4. CDR3 length: 16 amino acids. The CDR3 bases are TGTGCCAGCTCACCACCGGGACAGGGGGCCGTTTACGAGCAGTACTTC. Protein sequence: CASSPPGQGAVYEQYF.

This clone has a handful of counts. The chain couples TRBV18 to TRBJ1-4; D is possibly TRBD1 (6 bases). V was trimmed by 5 bases and J by 4 bases, leaving 14 bases between them. This CDR3 has 15 residues. Germline CDR1 reads KGHSH; CDR2 reads LQKENI. The CDR3, as DNA: TGTGCCAGCTCAGCCTCAGGGGCGAGTAATGAAAAACTGTTTTTT. This gives the protein CASSASGASNEKLFF.

The V call is TRBV11-2, the J call TRBJ2-7; a possible D gene is TRBD2 (5 bases). The V and J ends lost 1 base and 2 bases respectively, with 15 bases between them. From germline, CDR1 is SGHAT and CDR2 FQNNGV. The CDR3 loop spans 16 amino acids. CDR3 DNA: TGTGCCAGCAGCTTAGTTCGGGATGGGCGCGCCTACGAGCAGTACTTC. Translation gives CASSLVRDGRAYEQYF.

The chain couples TRBV30 to TRBJ2-1; the D gene is possibly TRBD2 (7 bases). The CDR3 runs 18 residues. V was cut by 0 bases and J by 1 base, with 19 bases left in between. Germline assignment: CDR1 GTSNPN and CDR2 SVGIG (reference sequence). CDR3 sequence: CAWSVRGASGKSYNEQFF. The DNA of the CDR3 is TGTGCCTGGAGTGTACGGGGGGCTAGCGGTAAATCCTACAATGAGCAGTTCTTC.

In its sample, this clone was seen a few times. The chain has TRBV4-1 and TRBJ1-3; D gene ambiguous. The germline V and J ends were trimmed by 0 bases and 0 bases, with 12 bases remaining between them. CDR3 length: 17 residues. Germline assignment: CDR1 MGHRA and CDR2 YSYEKL. CDR3 protein: CASSQDLGLASGNTIYF. The CDR3 DNA reads TGCGCCAGCAGCCAAGATCTCGGCTTAGCCTCTGGAAACACCATATATTTT.

The chain joins TRBV28 to TRBJ2-7, with D possibly matching TRBD2 (6 bases). CDR3 length equals 15 residues. Trimming cost V 5 bases and J 1 base, with 15 bases left between them. CDR1 is MDHEN, CDR2 SYDVKM, per germline. The CDR3 coding sequence is TGTGCCAGCAGTCCCCAGGGCGGGGTGTCCTACGAGCAGTACTTC. Its protein product is CASSPQGGVSYEQYF.

The V and J genes are TRBV6-5 and TRBJ2-2; D is perhaps TRBD2 (6 bases). Germline CDR1 reads MNHEY; CDR2 reads SVGAGI. Trimming removed 1 base at V and 5 bases at J, with 14 bases between. This CDR3 has 16 residues. The CDR3 protein is CASSYLGGPGTGELFF. CDR3 nucleotide sequence: TGTGCCAGCAGTTACTTGGGGGGACCCGGTACCGGGGAGCTGTTTTTT.

The chain is built from TRBV30 and TRBJ1-3; maybe TRBD1 (6 bases). V gave up 3 bases and J gave up 4 bases, with 16 bases separating them. The CDR3 runs to 15 residues. Germline V gene sequence: CDR1 GTSNPN, CDR2 SVGIG (reference sequence). For the CDR3, the DNA is TGTGCCTGGAGCGGCCCGGGACACGAAGGAAACACCATATATTTT. Protein: CAWSGPGHEGNTIYF.

Points on this clone: One end of the junction fails to match germline, which may point to a read error. The chain carries TRBV11-2 and TRBJ2-7; 12 bases are a match to TRBD2. Germline V gene sequence: CDR1 SGHAT, CDR2 FQNNGV. This CDR3 has 20 residues. As DNA, the CDR3 is TGTGCCAGCAGCCTAGAGCTGACTAGCGGGGGCCCTAACTACTCCTACGAGCAGTACTTC. This encodes CASSLELTSGGPNYSYEQYF.

J is TRBJ2-7 and V is TRBV10-1; 9 bases are a match to TRBD1. CDR3 length equals 18 residues. Germline-derived CDR1 and CDR2 are WNHNN and SYGVQD (reference sequence). V dropped 0 bases and J dropped 1; count of bases not matched to a gene: 10. The CDR3 coding sequence is TGCGCCAGCAGTGAGTCGAGGGACAGGGCATCCCCATCCTACGAGCAGTACTTC. Amino acids: CASSESRDRASPSYEQYF.

The chain joins TRBV9 to TRBJ1-6, with TRBD1 identical over 9 bases. CDR3 length: 17 amino acids. Germline CDR1 reads SGDLS; CDR2 reads YYNGEE. After removal of 4 bases from V and 6 bases from J, the junction contained 11 bases not matched to a gene. CDR3 DNA: TGTGCCAGCAGCTCAGGGACAGGGCATTGGGGTAATTCACCCCTCCACTTT. Its translation: CASSSGTGHWGNSPLHF.